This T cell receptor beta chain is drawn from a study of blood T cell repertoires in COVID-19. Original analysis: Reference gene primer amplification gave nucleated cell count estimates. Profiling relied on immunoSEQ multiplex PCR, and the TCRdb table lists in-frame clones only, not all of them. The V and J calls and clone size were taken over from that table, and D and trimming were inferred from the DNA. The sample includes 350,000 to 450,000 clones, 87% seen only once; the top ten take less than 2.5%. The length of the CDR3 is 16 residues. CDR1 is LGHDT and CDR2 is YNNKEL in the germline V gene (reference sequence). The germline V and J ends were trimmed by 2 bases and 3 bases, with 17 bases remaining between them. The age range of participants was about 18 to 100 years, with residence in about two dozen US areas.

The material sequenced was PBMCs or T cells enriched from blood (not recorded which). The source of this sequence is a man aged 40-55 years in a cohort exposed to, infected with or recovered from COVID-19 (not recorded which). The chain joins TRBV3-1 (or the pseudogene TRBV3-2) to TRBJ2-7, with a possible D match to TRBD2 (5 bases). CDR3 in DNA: TGTGCCAGCAGCCAAACCGGAGGCGTGGGCTACTACGAGCAGTACTTC. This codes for CASSQTGGVGYYEQYF.